Listed below are T cell receptor beta chains from one sample, sequenced in a study of T cells after yellow fever vaccination. TCRdb fed the 5' RACE reads into MiXCR, producing one record per CDR3 protein. The sample yields 450,000 to 600,000 distinct CDR3 sequences, less than 15% seen once. The sequences come from PBMCs, collected on the day of the yellow fever booster vaccination. These receptors were obtained from a man between 25 and 39 years old who received the YFV17D yellow fever vaccine. The CDR3 runs from the conserved cysteine through the conserved F or W. D genes are given only for firm matches. Size values are once, few and many counts, or a class for expanded clones, and some rows have none.

d_gene: .
v_gene: TRBV20-1
j_gene: TRBJ2-1
abundance: many
CDR3nt: TGCAGTGCAGTACTCAGGGAAGAGGCCTACAATGAGCAGTTCTTC
CDR3aa: CSAVLREEAYNEQFF

d_gene: .
v_gene: TRBV4-3
j_gene: TRBJ2-7
abundance: many
CDR3nt: TGCGCCAGCAGCCAAGCTGGCGATTCCCACGAGCAGTACTTC
CDR3aa: CASSQAGDSHEQYF

d_gene: .
v_gene: TRBV7-9
j_gene: TRBJ2-7
abundance: .
CDR3nt: TGTGCCAGCAGCTCCGAGGGCAGGCTGAGCTCCTACGAGCAGTACTTC
CDR3aa: CASSSEGRLSSYEQYF

d_gene: TRBD1
v_gene: TRBV6-5
j_gene: TRBJ2-1
abundance: .
CDR3nt: TGTGCCAGCAGCTTATGGCGGGACAGGCCGCACAATGAGCAGTTCTTC
CDR3aa: CASSLWRDRPHNEQFF

d_gene: .
v_gene: TRBV5-1
j_gene: TRBJ1-6
abundance: .
CDR3nt: TGCGCCAGCACCAGAGGGGGGTCGGATAATTCACCCCTCCACTTT
CDR3aa: CASTRGGSDNSPLHF

d_gene: TRBD2
v_gene: TRBV5-1
j_gene: TRBJ2-1
abundance: few
CDR3nt: TGCGCCAGCAGCTCCTTGACTAGCGGCCCCTACAATGAGCAGTTCTTC
CDR3aa: CASSSLTSGPYNEQFF

d_gene: TRBD2
v_gene: TRBV5-4
j_gene: TRBJ2-5
abundance: few
CDR3nt: TGTGCCAGCAGCACGAGACTAGCGGGAGGCCAAGAGACCCAGTACTTC
CDR3aa: CASSTRLAGGQETQYF

d_gene: TRBD2
v_gene: TRBV7-2
j_gene: TRBJ2-6
abundance: few
CDR3nt: TGTGCCAGCATGATAGCGGGACCCTACTCTGGGGCCAACGTCCTGACTTTC
CDR3aa: CASMIAGPYSGANVLTF

d_gene: .
v_gene: TRBV20-1
j_gene: TRBJ1-1
abundance: few
CDR3nt: TGCAGTGCTAGAGATCTAGGGGGGGCTGAAGCTTTCTTT
CDR3aa: CSARDLGGAEAFF

d_gene: .
v_gene: TRBV5-1
j_gene: TRBJ2-2
abundance: few
CDR3nt: TGCGCCAGCAGCTCGGCGGGCGGGATAAACACCGGGGAGCTGTTTTTT
CDR3aa: CASSSAGGINTGELFF

d_gene: .
v_gene: TRBV28
j_gene: TRBJ2-1
abundance: .
CDR3nt: TGTGCCAGCAGTTTACTTGCACTCGGGGGCTCCTACAATGAGCAGTTCTTC
CDR3aa: CASSLLALGGSYNEQFF

d_gene: .
v_gene: TRBV2
j_gene: TRBJ1-6
abundance: .
CDR3nt: TGTGCCAGCAGGAGTGATAATTCACCCCTCCACTTT
CDR3aa: CASRSDNSPLHF

d_gene: .
v_gene: TRBV19
j_gene: TRBJ2-5
abundance: few
CDR3nt: TGTGCCAGTAGTGTACAGCGTTCTCAAGAGACCCAGTACTTC
CDR3aa: CASSVQRSQETQYF

d_gene: .
v_gene: TRBV7-8
j_gene: TRBJ1-5
abundance: few
CDR3nt: TGTGCCAGCAGCTTTTTAGGACCCCCATCGCCCCAGCATTTT
CDR3aa: CASSFLGPPSPQHF

d_gene: .
v_gene: TRBV7-9
j_gene: TRBJ1-1
abundance: many
CDR3nt: TGTGCCAGCAGCTTCAGTAACACTGAAGCTTTCTTT
CDR3aa: CASSFSNTEAFF

d_gene: TRBD1
v_gene: TRBV20-1
j_gene: TRBJ1-1
abundance: .
CDR3nt: TGCAGTGCTAAGGGACAGGGGTTACTGAACACTGAAGCTTTCTTT
CDR3aa: CSAKGQGLLNTEAFF

d_gene: .
v_gene: TRBV12-3/TRBV12-4
j_gene: TRBJ2-6
abundance: many
CDR3nt: TGTGCCAGCAGGAACTCTGGGGCCAACGTCCTGACTTTC
CDR3aa: CASRNSGANVLTF

d_gene: TRBD2
v_gene: TRBV13
j_gene: TRBJ2-1
abundance: few
CDR3nt: TGTGCCAGCAACGGGAGGGCCTATTCTGGGGGCAGGCGCTACAATGAGCAGTTCTTC
CDR3aa: CASNGRAYSGGRRYNEQFF